This TCR beta chain was obtained from a study of Ad26.COV2.S vaccination and SARS-CoV-2 variants. Study context: Into the muscle, Ad26.COV2.S was dosed once or twice, 56 days apart.

Described treatment: over 15 received Ad26.COV2.S at low or high dose, single or two shots; roughly 5 received placebo; per-sample allocation not given. Day 63 following the first vaccine or placebo injection was when the samples were taken. About this clone itself: As yet, its antigen is unknown.

General study points: Measures of TCR breadth and depth may have fallen short of total T cell responses.

This CDR3 is 14 amino acids long. Germline V gives CDR1 SGHNT, CDR2 YYREEE (reference sequence). V was pared by 7 bases and J by 4 bases, with 9 bases of the junction left unmatched. Clones were sequenced by immunoSEQ multiplex PCR, and TCRdb holds only the in-frame ones, with some missing. The sample comprises some 390,000 clones, about nine tenths of which are singletons, and roughly 3% rests with the top ten. The specimen was peripheral blood, collected in a trial of Ad26.COV2.S vaccine versus placebo. The chain uses TRBV5-4 and TRBJ2-3; 7 nucleotides match TRBD1. The TCR comes from a person between 18 and 65 years old who received the Ad26.COV2.S COVID-19 vaccine or a placebo. CDR3 sequence: CASHPNRGADTQYF. CDR3 nucleotides: TGTGCCAGCCACCCTAACAGGGGAGCAGATACGCAGTATTTT.